Below are 8 T cell receptor beta chains sequenced from a single sample in a study of CD4+ T cells in melanoma. TCRdb keeps only in-frame clones here, not all; method: immunoSEQ multiplex PCR. In the table there are some 110,000 clones, 80% to 95% of which are singletons. Sequenced material: peripheral blood. The receptors originated from a human donor with melanoma.

The chain has TRBV5-1 and TRBJ1-2, with D unresolved. The germline gives CDR1 SGHRS, CDR2 YFSETQ. CDR3 length equals 14 residues. V shed 0 bases and J shed 8 bases, with 14 bases lying between them. Here the CDR3 reads CASSLDTWGVGYTF. CDR3 bases: TGCGCCAGCAGCTTGGATACGTGGGGAGTGGGCTACACCTTC.

The rearrangement links TRBV5-1 to TRBJ2-2; D is undetermined. There are 16 residues in the CDR3. Trimming left V 1 base short and J 1 base short, with 11 bases between. The germline CDR1 and CDR2 sequences are SGHRS and YFSETQ. For the CDR3, the DNA is TGCGCCAGCAGCTTGCGGCTGTTAGGGAACACCGGGGAGCTGTTTTTT. This sequence encodes CASSLRLLGNTGELFF.

The genes are TRBV7-2 and TRBJ2-3; perhaps TRBD1 as D (5 bases). Germline V gene data show CDR1 as SGHTA and CDR2 as FQGNSA. The CDR3 consists of 15 residues. With 1 base removed from V and 4 bases from J, the gap between germline ends came to 12 bases. Here the CDR3 DNA reads TGTGCCAGCAGCTTAGTGCAGGGTAGGGCAGATACGCAGTATTTT. Residues: CASSLVQGRADTQYF.

The CDR3 DNA reads TGTGCCAGCAGTGGATACAGGACAGGTCAAGAGACCCAGTACTTC. Encoded protein: CASSGYRTGQETQYF. This sequence joins TRBV6-5 and TRBJ2-5; 7 bases are shared with TRBD1. CDR3 length equals 15 residues. J lost 2 bases, V lost 5 bases, and 8 bases had no gene match. Germline V gives CDR1 MNHEY, CDR2 SVGAGI.

This rearrangement joins TRBV13 to TRBJ2-7; 12 bases align to TRBD1. The CDR3 has 14 amino acids. Germline-derived CDR1 and CDR2 are PRHDT and FYEKMQ (reference sequence). Trimming cost V 4 bases and J 6 bases; bases outside gene matches: 4. CDR3 nucleotides: TGTGCCAGCAGCTCGGGACAGGGGGCAGGCGAGCAGTACTTC. Translating gives CASSSGQGAGEQYF.

The chain has TRBV4-1 and TRBJ2-3; D gene uncertain. The CDR3 loop spans 17 amino acids. The V end was cut by 4 bases, the J end by 1 base, with 18 bases between. CDR1 is MGHRA, CDR2 YSYEKL, per germline. DNA for the CDR3: TGCGCCAGCAGCCGTCCCAGGAGAGTAGAGGGCACAGATACGCAGTATTTT. It codes for CASSRPRRVEGTDTQYF.

This chain connects TRBV7-2 to TRBJ2-3, with 8 bases identical to TRBD2. The trim removed 5 bases at V and 2 bases at J, leaving 6 bases unmatched. The CDR3 is 15 amino acids. Per germline, CDR1 SGHTA and CDR2 FQGNSA. CDR3 sequence: CASSQRGTDTDTQYF. CDR3 nucleotide sequence: TGTGCCAGCAGCCAGCGGGGGACGGACACAGATACGCAGTATTTT.

The chain recombines TRBV18 with TRBJ2-1, with D uncertain. Trimming cost V 9 bases and J 2 bases, with 17 bases left between them. Germline-derived CDR1 and CDR2 are KGHSH and LQKENI. The CDR3 consists of 15 residues. The CDR3, as DNA: TGTGCCAGTTCTGCGTCGGCGAGCACCTACAATGAGCAGTTCTTC. Translated, it gives CASSASASTYNEQFF.